What follows are 5 T cell receptor beta chains derived from one specimen sequenced in a study of blood T cells in healthy people across ages. Through a sample-barcoded 5' primer and a J-beta primer mix, a second PCR was run for roughly 7 to 11 cycles. TCRdb reanalysed the 5' RACE reads using MiXCR and keeps one entry per CDR3 protein. This table has 580,000 or so distinct CDR3 sequences, 40% to 50% appearing once. The sequencing sample was made of blood. These receptor sequences come from a man older than 75 in good health.

This clonotype appeared a few times. This chain uses TRBV7-2 with TRBJ2-7; tentatively, D is TRBD1 (5 bases). Judging by the DNA end, TRBJ2-5 fits better; the J call may be wrong. CDR1 SGHTA and CDR2 FQGNSA come from the germline V gene. CDR3 length: 14 residues. CDR3 residues: CASSLSRQGETQYF. Written as DNA, the CDR3 is TGTGCCAGCAGCTTAAGCCGGCAGGGAGAGACCCAGTACTTC.

The chain links TRBV29-1 to TRBJ2-1; D ambiguous. CDR1 is SQVTM, CDR2 ANQGSEA, per germline. CDR3 size: 12 residues. V lost 4 bases and J lost 8, with 12 bases in between. The CDR3 DNA is TGCAGCGTTGTCCTAGTTCCCGATGAGCAGTTCTTC. It codes for CSVVLVPDEQFF.

V is TRBV2 and J is TRBJ2-3; D might be TRBD2 (6 bases). The CDR3 runs 12 residues. Germline CDR1 and CDR2: SNHLY and FYNNEI. The V and J ends lost 7 bases and 4 bases respectively, with 9 bases between them. CDR3 bases: TGTGCCAGCACGGGGGACGCAGATACGCAGTATTTT. It specifies CASTGDADTQYF.

This clonotype was recorded a few times. This CDR3 is CSASATVEYF. CDR3 nucleotide sequence: TGCAGTGCTAGTGCGACAGTGGAGTACTTC. The V gene is TRBV20-1, the J gene TRBJ2-7; weak D call: TRBD1 (5 bases). Germline CDR1 is DFQATT and CDR2 is SNEGSKA (reference sequence). The ends were cut back, 3 bases at V and 11 bases at J, with 11 bases in the middle. This CDR3 has 10 amino acids.

This clonotype was observed at least ten times. The chain links TRBV4-3 to TRBJ2-5, with D maybe TRBD2 (5 bases). The CDR3 is 13 residues long. Trimming shortened V by 4 bases and J by 3 bases, and 9 bases separated the two germline ends. The V gene's germline CDR1 is LGHNA and CDR2 YSLEER. CDR3 sequence (DNA): TGCGCCAGCAGCCGTGAGAGGGAAGAGACCCAGTACTTC. This sequence encodes CASSREREETQYF.